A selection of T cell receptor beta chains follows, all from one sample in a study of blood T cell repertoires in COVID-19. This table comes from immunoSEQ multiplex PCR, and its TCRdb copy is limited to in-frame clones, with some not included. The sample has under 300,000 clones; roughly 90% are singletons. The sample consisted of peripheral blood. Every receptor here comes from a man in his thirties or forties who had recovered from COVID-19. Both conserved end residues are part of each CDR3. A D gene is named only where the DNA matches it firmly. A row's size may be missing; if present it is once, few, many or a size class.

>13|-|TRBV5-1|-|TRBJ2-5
CASRPGAQETQYF
TGCGCCAGCAGGCCTGGGGCCCAAGAGACCCAGTACTTC
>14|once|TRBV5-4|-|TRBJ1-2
CASSDYQHFYGYTF
TGTGCCAGCAGCGACTATCAGCATTTCTATGGCTACACCTTC
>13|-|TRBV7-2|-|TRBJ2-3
CASSAGSPDTQYF
TGTGCCAGCAGCGCCGGGAGTCCAGATACGCAGTATTTT
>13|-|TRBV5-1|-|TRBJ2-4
CASSLDMDKQKYF
TGCGCCAGCAGCCTTGATATGGACAAACAAAAGTACTTC
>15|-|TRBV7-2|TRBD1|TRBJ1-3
CASRQGALSGDTIYF
TGTGCCAGCAGACAGGGGGCGCTATCCGGGGACACCATATATTTT
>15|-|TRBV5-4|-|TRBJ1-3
CASSLDPSSGNTIYF
TGTGCCAGCAGCTTGGACCCGAGCTCTGGAAACACCATATATTTT
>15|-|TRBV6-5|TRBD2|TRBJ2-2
CASSYGGGHPGELFF
TGTGCCAGCAGTTACGGCGGGGGGCACCCCGGGGAGCTGTTTTTT
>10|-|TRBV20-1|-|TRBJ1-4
CSAGRLDLVF
TGCAGTGCCGGGAGATTGGACCTCGTTTTT
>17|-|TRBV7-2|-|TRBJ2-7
CASSLVVGGASLYEQYF
TGTGCCAGCAGCTTAGTAGTGGGGGGGGCCTCCCTGTACGAGCAGTACTTC
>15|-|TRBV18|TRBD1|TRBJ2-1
CASSRTGGAFYEQFF
TGTGCCAGCTCGCGAACAGGGGGCGCTTTCTATGAGCAGTTCTTC
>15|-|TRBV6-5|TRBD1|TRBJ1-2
CASSPGTGANYGYTF
TGTGCCAGCAGCCCAGGGACAGGGGCTAACTATGGCTACACCTTC
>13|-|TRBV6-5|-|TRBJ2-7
CASSSMRFYEQYF
TGTGCCAGCAGTTCGATGCGATTCTACGAGCAGTACTTC
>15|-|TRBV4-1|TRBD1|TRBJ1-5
CASSQGDRGAQPQHF
TGCGCCAGCAGCCAAGGGGACAGGGGGGCCCAGCCCCAGCATTTT
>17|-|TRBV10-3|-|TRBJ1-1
CAIRYSLTGRMNTEAFF
TGTGCCATCAGATACAGCCTGACAGGCCGAATGAACACTGAAGCTTTCTTT
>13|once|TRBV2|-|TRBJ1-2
CASSWRPPEGYTF
TGTGCCAGCAGTTGGAGACCCCCAGAAGGCTACACCTTC
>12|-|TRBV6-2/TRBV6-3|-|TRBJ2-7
CASSYQVYEQYF
TGTGCCAGCAGTTACCAGGTTTACGAGCAGTACTTC
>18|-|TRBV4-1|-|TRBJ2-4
CASSHVNAGSSSKNIQYF
TGCGCCAGCAGCCATGTTAATGCAGGGTCGTCGTCCAAAAACATTCAGTACTTC
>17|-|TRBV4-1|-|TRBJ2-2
CASSQEGGQAGTGELFF
TGCGCCAGCAGCCAAGAGGGAGGACAGGCTGGGACCGGGGAGCTGTTTTTT
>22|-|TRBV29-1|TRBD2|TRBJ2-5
CSVRGTHRTGTSGFRSGETQYF
TGCAGCGTCCGCGGGACTCACCGCACTGGGACTAGCGGGTTCCGTTCGGGAGAGACCCAGTACTTC
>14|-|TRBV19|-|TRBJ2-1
CASSPSLLYNEQFF
TGTGCCAGTAGTCCAAGCCTGCTTTACAATGAGCAGTTCTTC
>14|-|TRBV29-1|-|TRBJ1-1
CSVGSGERNTEAFF
TGCAGCGTTGGGTCAGGGGAGCGAAACACTGAAGCTTTCTTT
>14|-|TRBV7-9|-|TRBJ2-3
CASSLGRSTDTQYF
TGTGCCAGCAGCTTGGGGCGCAGCACAGATACGCAGTATTTT
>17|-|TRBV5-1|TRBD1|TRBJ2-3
CASSFAAGDRESDTQYF
TGCGCCAGCAGCTTCGCGGCCGGGGACAGGGAATCAGATACGCAGTATTTT
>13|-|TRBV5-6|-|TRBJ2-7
CASSRQGIYEQYF
TGTGCCAGCAGCAGGCAGGGGATCTACGAGCAGTACTTC
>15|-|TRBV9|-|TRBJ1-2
CASSSRRGGGYGYTF
TGTGCCAGCAGCTCCCGGAGGGGAGGTGGCTATGGCTACACCTTC
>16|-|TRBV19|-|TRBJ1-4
CASSSFSGTPNEKLFF
TGTGCCAGTAGTTCATTCTCCGGGACACCTAATGAAAAACTGTTTTTT
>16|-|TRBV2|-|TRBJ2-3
CASSAHRGASTDTQYF
TGTGCCAGCAGCGCCCACCGGGGGGCGAGCACAGATACGCAGTATTTT
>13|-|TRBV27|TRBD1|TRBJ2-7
CASSRGRSYEQYF
TGTGCCAGCAGTAGGGGGCGTTCCTACGAGCAGTACTTC
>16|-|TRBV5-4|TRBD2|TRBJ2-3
CASSAGLAGPTDTQYF
TGTGCCAGCAGCGCCGGACTAGCGGGGCCCACAGATACGCAGTATTTT
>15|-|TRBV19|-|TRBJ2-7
CASSIQAGPSYEQYF
TGTGCCAGTAGTATCCAGGCGGGCCCCTCCTACGAGCAGTACTTC
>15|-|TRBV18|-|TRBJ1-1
CASSPDRMMNTEAFF
TGTGCCAGCTCACCAGACAGGATGATGAACACTGAAGCTTTCTTT
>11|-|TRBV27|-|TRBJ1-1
CASSEGTEAFF
TGTGCCAGCAGTGAGGGCACTGAAGCTTTCTTT
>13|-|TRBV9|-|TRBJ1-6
CASSAVNNSPLHF
TGTGCCAGCAGCGCCGTAAATAATTCACCCCTCCACTTT
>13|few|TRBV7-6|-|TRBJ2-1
CASKAGVHNEQFF
TGTGCCAGTAAAGCCGGGGTACACAATGAGCAGTTCTTC
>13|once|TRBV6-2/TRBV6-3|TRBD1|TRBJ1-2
CASSRDSNYGYTF
TGTGCCAGCAGTCGGGACAGCAACTATGGCTACACCTTC
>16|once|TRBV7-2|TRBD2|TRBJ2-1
CASSPLRGGLYNEQFF
TGTGCCAGCAGCCCCCTGCGGGGGGGCCTGTACAATGAGCAGTTCTTC
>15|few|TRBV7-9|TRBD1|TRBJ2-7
CASTHSNVQGIEQYF
TGTGCCAGCACCCACTCTAACGTACAGGGGATCGAGCAGTACTTC
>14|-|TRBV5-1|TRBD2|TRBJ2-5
CASKFGGVKETQYF
TGCGCCAGCAAGTTCGGGGGGGTCAAAGAGACCCAGTACTTC
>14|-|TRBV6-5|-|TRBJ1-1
CASSSARRETEAFF
TGTGCCAGCAGTTCCGCGCGAAGAGAAACTGAAGCTTTCTTT
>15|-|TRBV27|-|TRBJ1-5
CASSPSDLSNQPQHF
TGTGCCAGCAGTCCAAGCGATTTGAGCAATCAGCCCCAGCATTTT
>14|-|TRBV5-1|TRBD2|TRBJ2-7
CASSLERERDEQYF
TGCGCCAGCAGCTTGGAGCGGGAAAGGGACGAGCAGTACTTC
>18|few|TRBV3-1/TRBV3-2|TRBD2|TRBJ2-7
CASSQDCVLAGGPHEQYF
TGTGCCAGCAGCCAAGATTGCGTTCTAGCGGGGGGGCCCCACGAGCAGTACTTC
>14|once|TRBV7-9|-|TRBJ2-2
CASSLGGNTGELFF
TGTGCCAGCAGCTTAGGCGGGAACACCGGGGAGCTGTTTTTT
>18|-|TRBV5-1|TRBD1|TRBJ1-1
CASSLGLTGGFGSTEAFF
TGCGCCAGCAGCTTGGGTTTAACAGGGGGCTTCGGGAGCACTGAAGCTTTCTTT
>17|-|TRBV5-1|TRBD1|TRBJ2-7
CASSFSPQGASRYEQYF
TGCGCCAGCAGCTTTAGTCCTCAGGGGGCGTCGCGGTACGAGCAGTACTTC
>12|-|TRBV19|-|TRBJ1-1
CASSTSPTEAFF
TGTGCCAGTAGTACCTCCCCTACTGAAGCTTTCTTT